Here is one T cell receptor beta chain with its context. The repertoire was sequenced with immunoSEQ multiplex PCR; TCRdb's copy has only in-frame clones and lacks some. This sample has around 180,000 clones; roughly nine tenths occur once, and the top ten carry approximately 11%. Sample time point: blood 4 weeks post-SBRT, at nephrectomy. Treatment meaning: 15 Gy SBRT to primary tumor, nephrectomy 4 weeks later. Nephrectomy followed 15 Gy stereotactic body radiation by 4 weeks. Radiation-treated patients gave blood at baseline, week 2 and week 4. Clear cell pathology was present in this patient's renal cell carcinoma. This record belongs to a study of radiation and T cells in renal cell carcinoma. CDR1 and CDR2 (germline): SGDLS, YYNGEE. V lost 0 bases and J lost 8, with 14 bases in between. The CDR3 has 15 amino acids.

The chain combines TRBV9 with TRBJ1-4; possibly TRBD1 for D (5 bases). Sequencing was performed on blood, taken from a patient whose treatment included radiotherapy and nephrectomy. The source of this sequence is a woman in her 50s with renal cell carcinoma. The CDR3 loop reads CASSVAGERGEKLFF. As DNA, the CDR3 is TGTGCCAGCAGCGTAGCGGGGGAACGGGGGGAAAAACTGTTTTTT.